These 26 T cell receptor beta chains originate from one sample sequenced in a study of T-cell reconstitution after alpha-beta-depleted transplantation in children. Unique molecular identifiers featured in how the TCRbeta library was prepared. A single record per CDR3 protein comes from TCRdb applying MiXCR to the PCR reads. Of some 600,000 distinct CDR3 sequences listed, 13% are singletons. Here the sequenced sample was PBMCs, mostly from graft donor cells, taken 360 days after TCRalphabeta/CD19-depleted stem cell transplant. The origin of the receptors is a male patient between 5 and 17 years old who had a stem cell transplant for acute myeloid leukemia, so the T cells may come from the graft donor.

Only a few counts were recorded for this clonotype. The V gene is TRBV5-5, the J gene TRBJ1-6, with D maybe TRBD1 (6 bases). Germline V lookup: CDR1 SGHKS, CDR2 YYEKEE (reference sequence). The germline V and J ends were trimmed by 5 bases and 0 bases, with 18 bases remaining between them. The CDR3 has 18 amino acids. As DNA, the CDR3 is TGTGCCAGCAGAAGACCAGGACAGCAACCCTCCTATAATTCACCCCTCCACTTT. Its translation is CASRRPGQQPSYNSPLHF.

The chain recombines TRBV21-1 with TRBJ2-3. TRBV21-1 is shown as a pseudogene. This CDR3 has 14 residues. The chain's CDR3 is CATGPKGSTDTQYF. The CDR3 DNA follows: TGTGCCACAGGGCCTAAAGGGAGCACAGATACGCAGTATTTT.

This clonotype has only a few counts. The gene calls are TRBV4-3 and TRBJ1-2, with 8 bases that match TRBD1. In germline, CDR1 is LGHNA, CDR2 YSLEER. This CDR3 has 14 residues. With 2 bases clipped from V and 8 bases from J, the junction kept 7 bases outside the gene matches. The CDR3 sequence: CASSQTGGTRGYTF. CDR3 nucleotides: TGCGCCAGCAGCCAAACAGGGGGGACGAGGGGCTACACCTTC.

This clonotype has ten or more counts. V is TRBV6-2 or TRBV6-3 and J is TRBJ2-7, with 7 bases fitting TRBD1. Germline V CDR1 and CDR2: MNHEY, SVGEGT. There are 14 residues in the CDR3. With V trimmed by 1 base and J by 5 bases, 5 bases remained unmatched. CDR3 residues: CASSYWAGGDEQYF. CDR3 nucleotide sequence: TGTGCCAGCAGTTACTGGGCAGGGGGAGACGAGCAGTACTTC.

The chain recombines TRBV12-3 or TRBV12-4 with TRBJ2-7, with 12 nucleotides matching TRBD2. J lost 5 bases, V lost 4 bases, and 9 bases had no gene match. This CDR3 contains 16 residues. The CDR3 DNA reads TGTGCCAGCAGTTCCTATAAGACTAGCGGGAGCAACGAGCAGTACTTC. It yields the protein CASSSYKTSGSNEQYF.

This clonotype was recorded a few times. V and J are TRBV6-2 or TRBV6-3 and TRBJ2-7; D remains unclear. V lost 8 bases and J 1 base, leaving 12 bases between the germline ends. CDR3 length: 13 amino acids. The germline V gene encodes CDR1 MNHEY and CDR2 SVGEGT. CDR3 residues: CASRKGTSYEQYF. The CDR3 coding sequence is TGTGCCAGCCGGAAAGGCACTTCCTACGAGCAGTACTTC.

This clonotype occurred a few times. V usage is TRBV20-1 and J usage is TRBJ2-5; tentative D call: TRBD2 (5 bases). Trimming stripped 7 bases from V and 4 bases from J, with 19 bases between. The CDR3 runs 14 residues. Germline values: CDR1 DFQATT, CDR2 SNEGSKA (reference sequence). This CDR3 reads CSVLVGGRGETQYF. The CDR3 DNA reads TGCAGTGTTCTCGTTGGTGGGAGAGGAGAGACCCAGTACTTC.

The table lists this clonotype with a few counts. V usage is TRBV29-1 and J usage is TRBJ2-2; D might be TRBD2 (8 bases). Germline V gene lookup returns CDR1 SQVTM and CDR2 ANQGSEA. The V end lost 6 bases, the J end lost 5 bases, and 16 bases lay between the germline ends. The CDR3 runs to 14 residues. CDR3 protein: CSVGGGGRTGELFF. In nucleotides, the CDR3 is TGCAGCGTAGGGGGCGGGGGGCGAACCGGGGAGCTGTTTTTT.

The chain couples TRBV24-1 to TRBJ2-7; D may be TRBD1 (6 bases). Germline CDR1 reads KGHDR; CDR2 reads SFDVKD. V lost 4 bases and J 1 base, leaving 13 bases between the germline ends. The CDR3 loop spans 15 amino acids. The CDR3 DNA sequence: TGTGCCACCAGTGACCATGACAGGCTTTCCTACGAGCAGTACTTC. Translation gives CATSDHDRLSYEQYF.

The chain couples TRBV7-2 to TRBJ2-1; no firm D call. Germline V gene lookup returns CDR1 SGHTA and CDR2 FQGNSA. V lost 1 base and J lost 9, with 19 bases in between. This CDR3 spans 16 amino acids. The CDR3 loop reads CASSLVLLLGKSEQFF. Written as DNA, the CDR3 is TGTGCCAGCAGCTTAGTACTACTTCTTGGGAAATCTGAGCAGTTCTTC.

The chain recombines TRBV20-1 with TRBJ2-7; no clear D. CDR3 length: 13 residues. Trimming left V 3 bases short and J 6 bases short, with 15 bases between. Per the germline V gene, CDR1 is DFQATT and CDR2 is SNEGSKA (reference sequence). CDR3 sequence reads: CSASPYIRSEQYF. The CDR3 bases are TGCAGTGCTAGCCCTTATATCAGGAGCGAGCAGTACTTC.

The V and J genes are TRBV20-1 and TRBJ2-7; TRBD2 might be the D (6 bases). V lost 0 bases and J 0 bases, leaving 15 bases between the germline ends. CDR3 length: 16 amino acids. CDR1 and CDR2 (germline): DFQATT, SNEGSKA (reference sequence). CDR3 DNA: TGCAGTGCTAGAGACCCTCTCCTAGCGCTCTCCTACGAGCAGTACTTC. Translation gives CSARDPLLALSYEQYF.

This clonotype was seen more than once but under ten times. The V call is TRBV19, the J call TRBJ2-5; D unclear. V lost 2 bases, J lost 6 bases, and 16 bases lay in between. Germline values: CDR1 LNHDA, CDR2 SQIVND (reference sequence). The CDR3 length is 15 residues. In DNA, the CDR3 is TGTGCCAGTAGTATAAGGGCAGGTACGGCAAAGACCCAGTACTTC. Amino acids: CASSIRAGTAKTQYF. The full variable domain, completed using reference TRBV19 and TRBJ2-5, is DGGITQSPKYLFRKEGQNVTLSCEQNLNHDAMYWYRQDPGQGLRLIYYSQIVNDFQKGDIAEGYSVSREKKESFPLTVTSAQKNPTAFYLCASSIRAGTAKTQYFGPGTRLLVL.

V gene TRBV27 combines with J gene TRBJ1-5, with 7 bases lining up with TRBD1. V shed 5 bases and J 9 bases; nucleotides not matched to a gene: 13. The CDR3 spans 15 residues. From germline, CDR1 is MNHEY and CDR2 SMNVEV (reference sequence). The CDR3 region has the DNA TGTGCCAGCAGTCCAAGGGACAGACGTGTTAGGCCCCAGCATTTT. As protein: CASSPRDRRVRPQHF.

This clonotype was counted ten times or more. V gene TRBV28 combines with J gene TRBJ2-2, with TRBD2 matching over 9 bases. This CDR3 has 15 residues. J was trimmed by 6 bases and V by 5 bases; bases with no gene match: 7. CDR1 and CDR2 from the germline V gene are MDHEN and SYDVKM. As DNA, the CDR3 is TGTGCCAGCAGTAAGCGGGAGGCGTTTTCCGGGGAGCTGTTTTTT. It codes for CASSKREAFSGELFF.

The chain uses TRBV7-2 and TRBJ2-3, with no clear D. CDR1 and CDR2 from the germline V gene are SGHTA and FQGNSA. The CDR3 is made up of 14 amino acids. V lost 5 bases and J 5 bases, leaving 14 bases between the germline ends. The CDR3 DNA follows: TGTGCCAGCAGCCCCCCTCGGGCTGGAGATACGCAGTATTTT. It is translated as CASSPPRAGDTQYF.

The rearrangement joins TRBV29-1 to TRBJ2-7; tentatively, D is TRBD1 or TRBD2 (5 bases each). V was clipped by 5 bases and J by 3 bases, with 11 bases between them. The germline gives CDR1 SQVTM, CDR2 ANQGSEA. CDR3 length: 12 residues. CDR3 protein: CSVYWDGYEQYF. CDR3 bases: TGCAGCGTTTACTGGGACGGCTACGAGCAGTACTTC.

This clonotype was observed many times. DNA for the CDR3: TGTGCCAGCAGCTTACGAGGGGGGATGAACACTGAAGCTTTCTTT. Protein: CASSLRGGMNTEAFF. J is TRBJ1-1 and V is TRBV7-3, with a tentative D call TRBD1 (6 bases). CDR3 length: 15 residues. V was cut by 2 bases and J by 0 bases, with 10 bases left in between. The germline CDR1 and CDR2 sequences are SGHTA and FQGTGA.

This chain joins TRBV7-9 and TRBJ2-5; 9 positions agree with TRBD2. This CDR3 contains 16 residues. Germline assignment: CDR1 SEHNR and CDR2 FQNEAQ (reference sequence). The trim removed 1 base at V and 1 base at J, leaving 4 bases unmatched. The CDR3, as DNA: TGTGCCAGCAGCTTAGTTCTAGCGGGACGCCAAGAGACCCAGTACTTC. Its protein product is CASSLVLAGRQETQYF.

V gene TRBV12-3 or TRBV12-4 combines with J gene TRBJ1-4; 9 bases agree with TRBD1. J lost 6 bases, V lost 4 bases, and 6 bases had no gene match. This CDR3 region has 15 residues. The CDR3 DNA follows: TGTGCCAGCAGTTCCTCGGGACAGGGTTATGAAAAACTGTTTTTT. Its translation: CASSSSGQGYEKLFF.

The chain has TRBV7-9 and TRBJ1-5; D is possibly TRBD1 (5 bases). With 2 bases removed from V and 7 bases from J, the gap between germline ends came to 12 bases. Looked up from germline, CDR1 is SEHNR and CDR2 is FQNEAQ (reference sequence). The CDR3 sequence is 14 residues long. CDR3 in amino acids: CASSLQGSGQPQHF. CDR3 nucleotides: TGTGCCAGCAGCTTACAGGGTTCCGGGCAGCCCCAGCATTTT.

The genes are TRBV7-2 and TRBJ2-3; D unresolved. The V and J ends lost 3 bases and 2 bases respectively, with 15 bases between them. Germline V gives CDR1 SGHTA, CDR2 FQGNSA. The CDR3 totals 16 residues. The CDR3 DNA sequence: TGTGCCAGCAGCTTCATTCCTGACCCAACCACAGATACGCAGTATTTT. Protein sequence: CASSFIPDPTTDTQYF. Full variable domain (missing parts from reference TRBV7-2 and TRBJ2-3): GAGVSQSPSNKVTEKGKDVELRCDPISGHTALYWYRQSLGQGLEFLIYFQGNSAPDKSGLPSDRFSAERTGGSVSTLTIQRTQQEDSAVYLCASSFIPDPTTDTQYFGPGTRLTVL.

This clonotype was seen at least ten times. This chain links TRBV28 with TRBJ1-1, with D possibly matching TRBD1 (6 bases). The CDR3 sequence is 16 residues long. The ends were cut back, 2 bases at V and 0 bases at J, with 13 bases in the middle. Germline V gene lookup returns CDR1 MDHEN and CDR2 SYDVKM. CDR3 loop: CASSLIGGAMNTEAFF. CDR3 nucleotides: TGTGCCAGCAGTTTAATCGGGGGCGCGATGAACACTGAAGCTTTCTTT.

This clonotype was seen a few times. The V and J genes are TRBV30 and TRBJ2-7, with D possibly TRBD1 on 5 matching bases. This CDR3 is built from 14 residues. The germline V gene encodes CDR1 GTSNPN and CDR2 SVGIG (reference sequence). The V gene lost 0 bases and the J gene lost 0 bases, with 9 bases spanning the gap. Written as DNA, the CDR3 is TGTGCCTGGAGTGTGCAGGGCAGCTCCTACGAGCAGTACTTC. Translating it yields CAWSVQGSSYEQYF.

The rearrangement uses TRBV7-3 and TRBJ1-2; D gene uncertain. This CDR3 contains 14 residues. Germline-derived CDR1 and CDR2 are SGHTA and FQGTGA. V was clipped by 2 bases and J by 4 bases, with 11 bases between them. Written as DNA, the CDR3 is TGTGCCAGCAGCTTATCTGTCCAGCCCTATGGCTACACCTTC. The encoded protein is CASSLSVQPYGYTF.

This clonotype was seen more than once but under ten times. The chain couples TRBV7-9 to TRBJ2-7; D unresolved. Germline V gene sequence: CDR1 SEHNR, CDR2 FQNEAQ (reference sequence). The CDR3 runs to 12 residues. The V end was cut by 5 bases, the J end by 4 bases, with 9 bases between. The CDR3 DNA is TGTGCCAGCAGCCCCGTACAATACGAGCAGTACTTC. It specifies CASSPVQYEQYF.